The 18 T cell receptor beta chains below come from one sample, sequenced in a study of T cell changes during pregnancy in multiple sclerosis. Measured with immunoSEQ multiplex PCR; TCRdb has only the in-frame clones, and not every one. Altogether nearly 20,000 clones are present, roughly 88% being singletons, with the ten largest covering around 5%. This specimen was CD8+ T cells from peripheral blood mononuclear cells, taken in the third trimester of pregnancy. These receptors were taken from a female donor in good health, enrolled as a control in a pregnancy study.

The genes are TRBV7-9 and TRBJ1-5, with TRBD1 matching 11 bases. This CDR3 spans 18 amino acids. The V and J ends lost 1 base and 7 bases, in that order; junction bases with no gene match: 12. Germline V gene data show CDR1 as SEHNR and CDR2 as FQNEAQ (reference sequence). This CDR3 is CASSLGPPGQGVDQPQHF. Here the CDR3 DNA reads TGTGCCAGCAGCTTAGGTCCCCCGGGACAGGGGGTTGACCAGCCCCAGCATTTT.

The V gene is TRBV5-6, the J gene TRBJ2-3, with a tentative D call TRBD2 (6 bases). Germline V gene sequence: CDR1 SGHDT, CDR2 YYEEEE. The germline V and J ends were trimmed by 1 base and 1 base, with 19 bases remaining between them. The CDR3 is 18 residues long. CDR3 nucleotides: TGTGCCAGCAGCTTGACCTGGGCTAGCGCGTTTGGCACAGATACGCAGTATTTT. It yields the protein CASSLTWASAFGTDTQYF.

This chain connects TRBV9 to TRBJ2-1; D perhaps matches TRBD1 (7 bases). The CDR3 runs 15 residues. With 8 bases removed from V and 4 bases from J, the gap between germline ends came to 19 bases. Germline V gene lookup returns CDR1 SGDLS and CDR2 YYNGEE. As DNA, the CDR3 is TGTGCCAGTCAGAAGGAGGGGACAGTATACAATGAGCAGTTCTTC. It specifies CASQKEGTVYNEQFF. Variable domain in full (rest from reference TRBV9 and TRBJ2-1): DSGVTQTPKHLITATGQRVTLRCSPRSGDLSVYWYQQSLDQGLQFLIQYYNGEERAKGNILERFSAQQFPDLHSELNLSSLELGDSALYFCASQKEGTVYNEQFFGPGTRLTVL.

This chain links TRBV2 with TRBJ1-2; D is possibly TRBD1 (6 bases). V dropped 1 base and J dropped 2 bases, with 8 bases sitting between them. The germline V gene has CDR1 SNHLY and CDR2 FYNNEI. The CDR3 spans 14 residues. CDR3 DNA sequence: TGTGCCAGCAGTGAAGGGACAGTGAACTATGGCTACACCTTC. This codes for CASSEGTVNYGYTF.

The chain joins TRBV4-1 to TRBJ2-7; 11 bases are shared with TRBD1. Germline loops: CDR1 MGHRA, CDR2 YSYEKL. The CDR3 totals 15 residues. V was pared by 3 bases and J by 4 bases, with 5 bases of the junction left unmatched. CDR3 region: CASSHSGQGAYEQYF. CDR3 bases: TGCGCCAGCAGCCACTCCGGACAGGGGGCTTACGAGCAGTACTTC.

Turning to this clone: Other DNA sequences in the sample encode the same CDR3. This chain uses TRBV5-1 with TRBJ1-1; 10 bases line up with TRBD1. Germline lookup yields CDR1 SGHRS and CDR2 YFSETQ. This CDR3 is 16 amino acids long. V trimming: 4 bases; J trimming: 4 bases; junction bases outside the gene matches: 10. The CDR3 is CASSTRPDRGSTEAFF. The DNA for the CDR3 is TGCGCCAGCAGCACAAGACCGGACAGGGGGAGCACTGAAGCTTTCTTT.

The chain recombines TRBV7-9 with TRBJ1-1; TRBD1 aligns across 9 bases. After removal of 5 bases from V and 6 bases from J, the junction contained 10 bases not matched to a gene. The CDR3 runs to 15 residues. The germline V gene has CDR1 SEHNR and CDR2 FQNEAQ (reference sequence). As DNA, the CDR3 is TGTGCCAGCAGCGAACCGGGACAGGGTATCCCTGAAGCTTTCTTT. Translated: CASSEPGQGIPEAFF.

The V and J genes are TRBV19 and TRBJ2-7; perhaps TRBD1 as D (6 bases). V lost 3 bases and J lost 0, with 9 bases in between. Germline V gene lookup returns CDR1 LNHDA and CDR2 SQIVND (reference sequence). This CDR3 spans 14 amino acids. CDR3 amino acids: CASSIVDSSYEQYF. The CDR3 nucleotides read TGTGCCAGTAGTATTGTGGACAGCTCCTACGAGCAGTACTTC.

The rearrangement uses TRBV7-8 and TRBJ1-5; TRBD1 is a possible D gene (5 bases). The CDR3 has 14 residues. V lost 4 bases, J lost 3 bases, and 10 bases lay in between. Germline assignment: CDR1 SGHVS and CDR2 FQNEAQ. The CDR3, as DNA: TGTGCCAGCAGCTGGCAGGGAAACAATCAGCCCCAGCATTTT. Translated, it gives CASSWQGNNQPQHF.

The chain joins TRBV13 to TRBJ2-5, with 8 bases identical to TRBD1. CDR1 PRHDT and CDR2 FYEKMQ come from the germline V gene (reference sequence). This CDR3 comprises 15 residues. V lost 5 bases, J lost 2 bases, and 7 bases stayed unmatched. CDR3 region: CASSLRQGLQETQYF. The CDR3 DNA sequence: TGTGCCAGCAGCCTCAGACAGGGGTTGCAAGAGACCCAGTACTTC.

The rearrangement uses TRBV11-2 and TRBJ2-7, with a possible D match to TRBD1 (6 bases). The V end was cut by 7 bases, the J end by 1 base, with 11 bases between. The CDR3 totals 13 residues. The V gene's germline CDR1 is SGHAT and CDR2 FQNNGV. DNA for the CDR3: TGTGCCAGCAACCACAGGGAGTCCTACGAGCAGTACTTC. Its protein product is CASNHRESYEQYF. Full variable domain (missing parts from reference TRBV11-2 and TRBJ2-7): EAGVAQSPRYKIIEKRQSVAFWCNPISGHATLYWYQQILGQGPKLLIQFQNNGVVDDSQLPKDRFSAERLKGVDSTLKIQPAKLEDSAVYLCASNHRESYEQYFGPGTRLTVT.

This chain joins TRBV7-8 and TRBJ2-7; 8 bases match TRBD1. Per the germline V gene, CDR1 is SGHVS and CDR2 is FQNEAQ. V was clipped by 6 bases and J by 6 bases; unmatched bases: 1. The CDR3 runs 11 residues. The CDR3 spells CASRTGVEQYF. CDR3 bases: TGTGCCAGCAGGACAGGGGTCGAGCAGTACTTC. The full variable domain, completed using reference TRBV7-8 and TRBJ2-7, is GAGVSQSPRYKVAKRGQDVALRCDPISGHVSLFWYQQALGQGPEFLTYFQNEAQLDKSGLPSDRFFAERPEGSVSTLKIQRTQQEDSAVYLCASRTGVEQYFGPGTRLTVT.

The V call is TRBV5-5, the J call TRBJ2-5; D is possibly TRBD1 (6 bases). CDR1 is SGHKS and CDR2 is YYEKEE in the germline V gene (reference sequence). Trimming cost V 3 bases and J 2 bases, with 23 bases left between them. CDR3 length: 18 amino acids. This CDR3 is CASSSLYRDNHLQETQYF. The CDR3 bases are TGTGCCAGCAGCTCGCTTTACCGGGACAACCACTTACAAGAGACCCAGTACTTC. The full variable domain, rest sourced from reference TRBV5-5 and TRBJ2-5, is DAGVTQSPTHLIKTRGQQVTLRCSPISGHKSVSWYQQVLGQGPQFIFQYYEKEERGRGNFPDRFSARQFPNYSSELNVNALLLGDSALYLCASSSLYRDNHLQETQYFGPGTRLLVL.

The chain couples TRBV19 to TRBJ1-1; a possible D gene is TRBD1 (6 bases). The germline V and J ends were trimmed by 6 bases and 2 bases, with 16 bases remaining between them. CDR1 LNHDA and CDR2 SQIVND come from the germline V gene (reference sequence). There are 15 residues in the CDR3. The CDR3 loop is CASSRTRDINTEAFF. The DNA for the CDR3 is TGTGCCAGTAGCAGAACCCGGGACATAAACACTGAAGCTTTCTTT.

The V call is TRBV7-3, the J call TRBJ2-7; maybe TRBD1 (7 bases). Trimming removed 5 bases from V and 5 bases from J, with 13 bases in between. The CDR3 length is 13 residues. CDR1 and CDR2 (germline): SGHTA, FQGTGA. This CDR3 reads CASSTQGGNEQYF. CDR3 bases: TGTGCCAGCAGCACCCAGGGGGGCAACGAGCAGTACTTC.

The chain recombines TRBV7-2 with TRBJ2-2, with 7 bases that match TRBD1. Germline V gene lookup returns CDR1 SGHTA and CDR2 FQGNSA. CDR3 length: 14 amino acids. The V segment lost 7 bases and the J segment 0 bases; nucleotides outside the gene matches: 2. The CDR3 loop is CASTDRANTGELFF. CDR3 sequence (DNA): TGTGCCAGCACTGACAGGGCGAACACCGGGGAGCTGTTTTTT.

This sequence joins TRBV7-8 and TRBJ1-5; perhaps TRBD1 as D (5 bases). Per the germline V gene, CDR1 is SGHVS and CDR2 is FQNEAQ. Trimming shortened V by 2 bases and J by 4 bases, and 12 bases separated the two germline ends. This CDR3 has 15 amino acids. The CDR3: CASSLKGQQNQPQHF. The DNA of the CDR3 is TGTGCCAGCAGCTTAAAGGGGCAGCAGAATCAGCCCCAGCATTTT. The full variable domain, completed using reference TRBV7-8 and TRBJ1-5, is GAGVSQSPRYKVAKRGQDVALRCDPISGHVSLFWYQQALGQGPEFLTYFQNEAQLDKSGLPSDRFFAERPEGSVSTLKIQRTQQEDSAVYLCASSLKGQQNQPQHFGDGTRLSIL.

The count of this clone is one. The chain joins TRBV18 to TRBJ2-7; D perhaps matches TRBD1 (5 bases). Trimming removed 3 bases from V and 2 bases from J, with 11 bases in between. Germline CDR1 is KGHSH and CDR2 is LQKENI. The CDR3 consists of 14 residues. In nucleotides, the CDR3 is TGTGCCAGCTCACCCTTGGACAACCCCTACGAGCAGTACTTC. This gives the protein CASSPLDNPYEQYF.